The next 20 T cell receptor beta chains were all read from a single sample in a study of T cell responses to AZD1222 COVID-19 vaccine (dated by TCRdb to about 2021). Read against the paper, the sample's time point label means: baseline before first vaccination. The method behind the library was the immunoSEQ multiplex PCR assay. This immuneACCESS table, as held by TCRdb, lists in-frame sequences with V and J called but not all clones. Of the missing ones, under half trace to an unresolved V gene in checked studies; the others have no known cause. The table for this sample lists 80,000 to 100,000 clones; around nine tenths of them were counted only once. The leading ten clones occupy 10% to 15% of the sample. Specimen: peripheral blood, collected on day 0 of AZD1222 vaccination. The receptors shown here come from an adult in good health.

This clone was detected only a few times. The chain links TRBV5-1 to TRBJ1-5; no clear D gene. This CDR3 has 14 amino acids. Trimming removed 4 bases at V and 0 bases at J, with 8 bases between. The germline gives CDR1 SGHRS, CDR2 YFSETQ. CDR3 DNA: TGCGCCAGCAGCCCCGGGCCTAGCAATCAGCCCCAGCATTTT. Amino acid sequence: CASSPGPSNQPQHF.

The genes are TRBV3-1 (or the pseudogene TRBV3-2) and TRBJ2-1; D gene uncertain. V was shortened by 0 bases and J by 12 bases, with 15 bases between the two germline ends. CDR1 LGHDT and CDR2 YNNKEL come from the germline V gene (reference sequence). The CDR3 spans 14 residues. This chain's CDR3 is CASSQEGWEKRQFF. CDR3 nucleotide sequence: TGTGCCAGCAGCCAAGAGGGGTGGGAAAAGAGGCAGTTCTTC.

This clone has just a few counts. V is TRBV20-1 and J is TRBJ2-4, with D maybe TRBD2 (5 bases). The CDR3 length is 14 residues. Trimming left V 3 bases short and J 7 bases short, with 16 bases between. The germline V gene encodes CDR1 DFQATT and CDR2 SNEGSKA (reference sequence). The CDR3 sequence is CSASSGKDVNIQYF. CDR3 nucleotide sequence: TGCAGTGCTAGTTCCGGGAAGGACGTCAACATTCAGTACTTC.

The V gene is TRBV2, the J gene TRBJ2-7, with D perhaps given as TRBD1 or TRBD2 (5 bases each). The CDR3 runs 12 residues. Germline V gene lookup returns CDR1 SNHLY and CDR2 FYNNEI. Deletions cut 6 bases from V and 3 bases from J, with 9 bases between. This CDR3 is CASSRDHYEQYF. The CDR3 DNA follows: TGTGCCAGCAGCAGGGACCACTACGAGCAGTACTTC.

This clone has a handful of counts. The chain couples TRBV7-9 to TRBJ1-2; D unresolved. Per the germline V gene, CDR1 is SEHNR and CDR2 is FQNEAQ (reference sequence). The CDR3 spans 12 residues. V shed 5 bases and J shed 5 bases, with 9 bases lying between them. CDR3 bases: TGTGCCAGCAGCGATCCGAGTTATGGCTACACCTTC. Translating gives CASSDPSYGYTF.

The genes are TRBV30 and TRBJ1-3, with D hard to call. This CDR3 spans 15 amino acids. The germline CDR1 and CDR2 sequences are GTSNPN and SVGIG (reference sequence). Trimming left V 5 bases short and J 3 bases short, with 17 bases between. The CDR3 DNA reads TGTGCCTGGGCCCTCTGGGCCTCGGGTGGAAACACCATATATTTT. Encoded protein: CAWALWASGGNTIYF.

V gene TRBV29-1 combines with J gene TRBJ1-4; D not resolved. Trimming pared 2 bases from V and 8 bases from J, leaving 12 bases between. The V gene's germline CDR1 is SQVTM and CDR2 ANQGSEA. This CDR3 has 13 residues. In nucleotides, the CDR3 is TGCAGCGTTGAATTGGGGTTAGGGGAAAAACTGTTTTTT. Protein sequence: CSVELGLGEKLFF.

This chain connects TRBV7-9 to TRBJ1-2; D call uncertain. Germline CDR1 SEHNR, CDR2 FQNEAQ (reference sequence). CDR3 length: 15 residues. V was shortened by 5 bases and J by 5 bases, with 18 bases between the two germline ends. The CDR3 reads CASSPNNQDSYGYTF. In DNA, the CDR3 is TGTGCCAGCAGCCCAAACAACCAGGATAGTTATGGCTACACCTTC.

V gene TRBV7-2 combines with J gene TRBJ2-7, with 8 bases lining up with TRBD1. J gave up 2 bases and V 5 bases, and 5 bases lay outside the gene matches. The CDR3 loop spans 14 amino acids. The germline V gene encodes CDR1 SGHTA and CDR2 FQGNSA. The CDR3 loop reads CASSKQGGTYEQYF. CDR3 sequence (DNA): TGTGCCAGCAGCAAACAGGGGGGAACCTACGAGCAGTACTTC.

The rearrangement joins TRBV2 to TRBJ1-1; 9 nucleotides match TRBD1. Germline lookup yields CDR1 SNHLY and CDR2 FYNNEI. V dropped 5 bases and J dropped 4; count of bases not matched to a gene: 5. This CDR3 is 14 amino acids long. CDR3 DNA sequence: TGTGCCAGCAGTTCACAGGGGGCGGCCACTGAAGCTTTCTTT. As protein: CASSSQGAATEAFF.

The CDR3 spells CASSLSSYEQYF. The CDR3 region has the DNA TGTGCCAGCAGCCTGAGCTCCTACGAGCAGTACTTC. The chain joins TRBV11-2 to TRBJ2-7; D is unresolved. The CDR3 has 12 residues. CDR1 and CDR2 (germline): SGHAT, FQNNGV. The germline V and J ends were trimmed by 5 bases and 0 bases, with 5 bases remaining between them.

The chain carries TRBV5-4 and TRBJ2-5; D is unresolved. Germline loops: CDR1 SGHNT, CDR2 YYREEE (reference sequence). This CDR3 has 13 residues. The V and J ends lost 1 base and 1 base respectively, with 5 bases between them. The CDR3, as DNA: TGTGCCAGCAGCTTGACTACCCAAGAGACCCAGTACTTC. Translating it yields CASSLTTQETQYF.

This clone was observed a single time. The chain's CDR3 is CASSLEGARGNEKLFF. The CDR3 DNA reads TGCGCCAGCAGCTTGGAGGGGGCGCGAGGTAATGAAAAACTGTTTTTT. V and J are TRBV5-1 and TRBJ1-4, with 7 positions matching TRBD1. The V gene's germline CDR1 is SGHRS and CDR2 YFSETQ. V lost 0 bases, J lost 4 bases, and 6 bases stayed unmatched. The CDR3 is made up of 16 amino acids.

This sequence joins TRBV7-6 and TRBJ2-3; D not certain. V shed 5 bases and J shed 6 bases, with 15 bases lying between them. CDR1 is SGHVS, CDR2 FNYEAQ, per germline. This CDR3 has 14 amino acids. DNA of the CDR3: TGTGCCAGCAGCCCGGCCTCCGTTGGGGATACGCAGTATTTT. It translates to CASSPASVGDTQYF.

V gene TRBV6-5 combines with J gene TRBJ2-1; D uncertain. Germline CDR1 reads MNHEY; CDR2 reads SVGAGI. The CDR3 length is 15 residues. V was pared by 7 bases and J by 2 bases, with 15 bases between. In nucleotides, the CDR3 is TGTGCCAGCATCCGGAGACAAGGAACCTACAATGAGCAGTTCTTC. This gives the protein CASIRRQGTYNEQFF.

The V gene is TRBV28, the J gene TRBJ1-2; D remains unclear. The germline gives CDR1 MDHEN, CDR2 SYDVKM. The CDR3 sequence is 11 residues long. Trimming took 6 bases from V and 8 from J, leaving 10 bases between them. The DNA for the CDR3 is TGTGCCAGCAGGTTGGGAAGGGGCTACACCTTC. Protein sequence: CASRLGRGYTF.

The chain carries TRBV12-5 and TRBJ1-1, with D uncertain. Germline V CDR1 and CDR2: LGHNT, FRNRAP. The CDR3 sequence is 14 residues long. V lost 7 bases and J lost 0, with 12 bases in between. The CDR3 here is CASDLAGLNTEAFF. As DNA, the CDR3 is TGTGCTAGTGACCTCGCGGGATTGAACACTGAAGCTTTCTTT.

This chain connects TRBV9 to TRBJ2-5; maybe TRBD2 (5 bases). V lost 0 bases and J lost 4, with 13 bases in between. The germline V gene has CDR1 SGDLS and CDR2 YYNGEE. The CDR3 has 15 residues. The CDR3 here is CASSVAGMRAETQYF. The CDR3 DNA follows: TGTGCCAGCAGCGTAGCCGGCATGAGGGCAGAGACCCAGTACTTC.

Details on this clone: Other DNA sequences from this sample encode an identical CDR3 as well. CDR3 loop: CASSPGQGSYEQYF. CDR3 nucleotide sequence: TGTGCCAGCAGTCCGGGACAGGGCTCCTACGAGCAGTACTTC. V usage is TRBV25-1 and J usage is TRBJ2-7; the match to TRBD1 covers 9 bases. With 5 bases clipped from V and 0 bases from J, the junction kept 2 bases outside the gene matches. This CDR3 contains 14 residues. Germline CDR1 MGHDK, CDR2 SYGVNS.

This sequence joins TRBV28 and TRBJ1-5; no reliable D call. V lost 2 bases and J 5 bases, leaving 13 bases between the germline ends. The CDR3 is 15 residues long. Per the germline V gene, CDR1 is MDHEN and CDR2 is SYDVKM. The CDR3: CASSLEGLEYQPQHF. The CDR3 bases are TGTGCCAGCAGTTTAGAGGGATTAGAATATCAGCCCCAGCATTTT.